This T cell receptor beta chain was documented in a study of PD-1 blockade in classical Hodgkin lymphoma. Study summary: Intravenous delivery of nivolumab at 3 mg/kg to patients occurred every 2 weeks. Study-level findings and limits: Patients with an early start, nivolumab under 1 year after ASCT, were excluded.

The time point is: cycle 4 day 1 (C4D1), after 6 weeks of nivolumab. Each and every patient relapsed after autologous stem cell transplantation, and patients got differing brentuximab vedotin exposure. Assay: immunoSEQ multiplex PCR; the TCRdb copy retains only in-frame clones and omits some. In the table there are tens of thousands of clones, approximately 92% of which are singletons. With regard to this clone: The antigen is undetermined.

This CDR3 is 15 amino acids long. V lost 5 bases and J lost 2; bases outside the gene matches: 3. Germline assignment: CDR1 MNHEY and CDR2 SVGAGI. This chain links TRBV6-5 with TRBJ2-1; 10 nucleotides match TRBD2. The sequences come from peripheral blood mononuclear cells (PBMCs), collected before the fourth cycle of nivolumab. This TCR came from a human donor with classical Hodgkin lymphoma. CDR3 sequence: CASSPTSGTYNEQFF. In DNA form, the CDR3 reads TGTGCCAGCAGTCCAACTAGCGGGACCTACAATGAGCAGTTCTTC.